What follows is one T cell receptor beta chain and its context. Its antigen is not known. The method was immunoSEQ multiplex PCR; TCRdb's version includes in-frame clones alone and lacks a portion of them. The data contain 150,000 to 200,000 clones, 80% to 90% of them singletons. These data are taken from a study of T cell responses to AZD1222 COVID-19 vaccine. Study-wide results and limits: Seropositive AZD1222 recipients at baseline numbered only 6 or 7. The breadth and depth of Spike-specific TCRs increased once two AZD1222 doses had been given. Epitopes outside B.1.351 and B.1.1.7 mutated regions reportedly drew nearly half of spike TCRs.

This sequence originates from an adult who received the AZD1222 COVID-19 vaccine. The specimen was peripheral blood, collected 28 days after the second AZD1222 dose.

CDR3 in amino acids: CASSLGASGGAGTQYF. The DNA for the CDR3 is TGTGCCAGCAGCTTAGGGGCTAGCGGGGGGGCCGGGACCCAGTACTTC. The chain couples TRBV11-3 to TRBJ2-5, with 12 bases aligning to TRBD2. Per the germline V gene, CDR1 is SGHNT and CDR2 is YENEEA. V was clipped by 1 base and J by 7 bases; unmatched bases: 7. This CDR3 contains 16 residues.